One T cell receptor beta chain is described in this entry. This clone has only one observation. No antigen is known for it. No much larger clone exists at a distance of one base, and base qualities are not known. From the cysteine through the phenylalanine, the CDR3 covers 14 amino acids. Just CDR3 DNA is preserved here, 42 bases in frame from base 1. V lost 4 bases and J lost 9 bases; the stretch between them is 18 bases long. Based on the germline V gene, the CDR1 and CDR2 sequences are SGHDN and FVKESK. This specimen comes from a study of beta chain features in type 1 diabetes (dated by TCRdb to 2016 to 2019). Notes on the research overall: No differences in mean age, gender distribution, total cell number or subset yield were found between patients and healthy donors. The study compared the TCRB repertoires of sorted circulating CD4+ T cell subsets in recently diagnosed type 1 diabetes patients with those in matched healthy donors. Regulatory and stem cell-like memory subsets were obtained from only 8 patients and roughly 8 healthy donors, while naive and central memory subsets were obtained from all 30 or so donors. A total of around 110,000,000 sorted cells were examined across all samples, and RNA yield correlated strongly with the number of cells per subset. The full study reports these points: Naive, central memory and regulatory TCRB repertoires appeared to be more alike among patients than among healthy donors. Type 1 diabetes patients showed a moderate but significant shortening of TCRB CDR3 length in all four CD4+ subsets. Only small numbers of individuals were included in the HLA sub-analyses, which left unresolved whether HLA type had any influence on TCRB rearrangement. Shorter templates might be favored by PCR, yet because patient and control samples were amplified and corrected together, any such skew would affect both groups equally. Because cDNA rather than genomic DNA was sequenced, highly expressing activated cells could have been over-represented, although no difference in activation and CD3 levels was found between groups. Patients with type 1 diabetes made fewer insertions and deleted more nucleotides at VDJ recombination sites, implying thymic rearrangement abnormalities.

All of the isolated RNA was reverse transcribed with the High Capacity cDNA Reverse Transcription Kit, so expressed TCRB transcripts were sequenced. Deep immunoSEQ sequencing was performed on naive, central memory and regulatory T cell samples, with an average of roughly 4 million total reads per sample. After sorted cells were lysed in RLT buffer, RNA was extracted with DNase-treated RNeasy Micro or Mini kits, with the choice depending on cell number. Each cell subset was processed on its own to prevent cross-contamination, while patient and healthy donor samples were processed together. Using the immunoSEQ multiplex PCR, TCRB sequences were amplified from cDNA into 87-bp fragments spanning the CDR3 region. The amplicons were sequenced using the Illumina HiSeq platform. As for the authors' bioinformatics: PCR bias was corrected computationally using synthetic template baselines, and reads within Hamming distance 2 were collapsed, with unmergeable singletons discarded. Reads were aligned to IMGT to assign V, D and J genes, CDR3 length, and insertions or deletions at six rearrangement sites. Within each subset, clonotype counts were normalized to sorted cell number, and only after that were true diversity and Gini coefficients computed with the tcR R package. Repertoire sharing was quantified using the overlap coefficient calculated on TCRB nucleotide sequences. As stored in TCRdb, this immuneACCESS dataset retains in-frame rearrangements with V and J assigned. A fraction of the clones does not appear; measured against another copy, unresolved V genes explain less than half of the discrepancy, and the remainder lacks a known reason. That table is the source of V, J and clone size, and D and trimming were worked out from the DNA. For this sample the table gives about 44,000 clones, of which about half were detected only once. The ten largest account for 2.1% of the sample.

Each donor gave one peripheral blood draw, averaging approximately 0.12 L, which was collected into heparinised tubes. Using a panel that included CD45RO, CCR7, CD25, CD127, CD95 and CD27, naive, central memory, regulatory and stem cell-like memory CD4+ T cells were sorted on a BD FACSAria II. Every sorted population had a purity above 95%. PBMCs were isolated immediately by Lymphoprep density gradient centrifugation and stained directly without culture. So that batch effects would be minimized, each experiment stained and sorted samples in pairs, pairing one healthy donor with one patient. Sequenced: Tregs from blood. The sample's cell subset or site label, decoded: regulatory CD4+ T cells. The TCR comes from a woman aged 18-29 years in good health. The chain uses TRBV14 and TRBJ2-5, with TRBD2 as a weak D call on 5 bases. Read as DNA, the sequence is TGTGCCAGCAGCCCGTATCTAGCCCAGACGCCCCAGTACTTC. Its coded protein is CASSPYLAQTPQYF.